A selection of T cell receptor beta chains follows, all from one sample in a study of shared clonotypes between healthy human individuals. Measured with immunoSEQ multiplex PCR; TCRdb has only the in-frame clones, and not every one. The repertoire consists of a few million clones, with around nine tenths occurring once and the leading ten covering 0.14%. Sequencing used naive CD4+ T cells sorted from blood. Every receptor here comes from a man between 18 and 29 years old in good health. The CDR3 runs from the conserved cysteine through the conserved F or W. Fields, in order: D gene, J gene, V gene, clone size, CDR3 DNA, CDR3 protein. The D gene is left open where the match is weak. Clone size is given for some rows only: seen once, a few or many times, or a class if the clone is expanded.

D gene: .; J gene: TRBJ1-5; V gene: TRBV18; clone size: .; CDR3 DNA: TGTGCCAGCTCACGAATACAGGAACCCGTTAGCAATCAGCCCCAGCATTTT; CDR3 protein: CASSRIQEPVSNQPQHF
D gene: .; J gene: TRBJ2-7; V gene: TRBV2; clone size: .; CDR3 DNA: TGTGCCAGATCAAGGGGAACCTACGAGCAGTACTTC; CDR3 protein: CARSRGTYEQYF
D gene: TRBD1; J gene: TRBJ2-1; V gene: TRBV7-2; clone size: .; CDR3 DNA: TGTGCCAGCAGCGCCCGGGACAGGGGGGACAATGAGCAGTTCTTC; CDR3 protein: CASSARDRGDNEQFF
D gene: .; J gene: TRBJ2-2; V gene: TRBV15; clone size: .; CDR3 DNA: TGTGCCACCAGCAGAACCGGGACGGCTAACACCGGGGAGCTGTTTTTT; CDR3 protein: CATSRTGTANTGELFF
D gene: .; J gene: TRBJ2-2; V gene: TRBV28; clone size: .; CDR3 DNA: TGTGCCAGCAGTTTTAGAGGGACAAAAAGCCCGAACACCGGGGAGCTGTTTTTT; CDR3 protein: CASSFRGTKSPNTGELFF
D gene: .; J gene: TRBJ1-1; V gene: TRBV2; clone size: .; CDR3 DNA: TGTGCCAGCAATCTACAGGGGAACACTGAAGCTTTCTTT; CDR3 protein: CASNLQGNTEAFF
D gene: .; J gene: TRBJ2-1; V gene: TRBV9; clone size: .; CDR3 DNA: TGTGCCAGCAGCGTAGATGTTCGACAGGCCCCCTACAATGAGCAGTTCTTC; CDR3 protein: CASSVDVRQAPYNEQFF
D gene: .; J gene: TRBJ1-3; V gene: TRBV5-5; clone size: .; CDR3 DNA: TGTGCCAGCAGCCGGGGGGACTCTGGAAACACCATATATTTT; CDR3 protein: CASSRGDSGNTIYF
D gene: TRBD1; J gene: TRBJ1-1; V gene: TRBV19; clone size: .; CDR3 DNA: TGTGCCAGTAGCTACCTAGGGACAGGGAACACTGAAGCTTTCTTT; CDR3 protein: CASSYLGTGNTEAFF
D gene: .; J gene: TRBJ1-5; V gene: TRBV6-5; clone size: .; CDR3 DNA: TGTGCCAGCAGGGCCATAGGGGATCAGCCCCAGCATTTT; CDR3 protein: CASRAIGDQPQHF
D gene: .; J gene: TRBJ1-4; V gene: TRBV28; clone size: .; CDR3 DNA: TGTGCCAGCAGTTCATGGGGGGGTACTAATGAAAAACTGTTTTTT; CDR3 protein: CASSSWGGTNEKLFF
D gene: .; J gene: TRBJ2-1; V gene: TRBV11-2; clone size: .; CDR3 DNA: TGTGCCAGCAGCTCCTCCCGGGGGCGGGTTATGTATGAGCAGTTCTTC; CDR3 protein: CASSSSRGRVMYEQFF
D gene: .; J gene: TRBJ2-3; V gene: TRBV2; clone size: .; CDR3 DNA: TGTGCCAGCATGGCTTTGGAAGATACGCAGTATTTT; CDR3 protein: CASMALEDTQYF
D gene: .; J gene: TRBJ2-7; V gene: TRBV5-1; clone size: .; CDR3 DNA: TGCGCCAGCAGCTCTCGGACTACCTCCTACGAGCAGTACTTC; CDR3 protein: CASSSRTTSYEQYF
D gene: .; J gene: TRBJ2-7; V gene: TRBV2; clone size: once; CDR3 DNA: TGTGCCAGCAGTGAAGCGCCCTCCTACGAGCAGTACTTC; CDR3 protein: CASSEAPSYEQYF
D gene: TRBD2; J gene: TRBJ2-1; V gene: TRBV7-9; clone size: .; CDR3 DNA: TGTGCCAGCAGCTTCGGGGGGACTAGCGGGAGTAAGACGCACAATGAGCAGTTCTTC; CDR3 protein: CASSFGGTSGSKTHNEQFF
D gene: TRBD1; J gene: TRBJ2-4; V gene: TRBV7-8; clone size: .; CDR3 DNA: TGTGCCAGCAGCTTAGGGGGGACAGGGCGAAACATTCAGTACTTC; CDR3 protein: CASSLGGTGRNIQYF
D gene: .; J gene: TRBJ1-4; V gene: TRBV6-6; clone size: .; CDR3 DNA: TGTGCCAGCAGGGCGACAGCAACTAATGAAAAACTGTTTTTT; CDR3 protein: CASRATATNEKLFF
D gene: TRBD1; J gene: TRBJ2-7; V gene: TRBV6-1; clone size: .; CDR3 DNA: TGTGCCACCAGTACGGGACAGGACTCCTACGAGCAGTACTTC; CDR3 protein: CATSTGQDSYEQYF
D gene: .; J gene: TRBJ2-3; V gene: TRBV29-1; clone size: once; CDR3 DNA: TGCAGCGTTGAATTCGGGGGCGATACGCAGTATTTT; CDR3 protein: CSVEFGGDTQYF
D gene: .; J gene: TRBJ2-5; V gene: TRBV6-5; clone size: .; CDR3 DNA: TGTGCCAGCAGTTACTCCCTCGGGGGGACCCAGTACTTC; CDR3 protein: CASSYSLGGTQYF
D gene: TRBD1; J gene: TRBJ1-5; V gene: TRBV14; clone size: .; CDR3 DNA: TGTGCCAGCAGCCAAGATATTAAATCTGACTCGGGACAGGGTATGCGTCCCCAGCATTTT; CDR3 protein: CASSQDIKSDSGQGMRPQHF
D gene: TRBD1; J gene: TRBJ2-3; V gene: TRBV11-2; clone size: .; CDR3 DNA: TGTGCCAGCAGCTTAGCGGGGCGGAAGGGGGCCACAGATACGCAGTATTTT; CDR3 protein: CASSLAGRKGATDTQYF
D gene: .; J gene: TRBJ1-2; V gene: TRBV7-2; clone size: .; CDR3 DNA: TGTGCCAGCAGCCCCAGATCCGTTAACTATGGCTACACCTTC; CDR3 protein: CASSPRSVNYGYTF
D gene: .; J gene: TRBJ2-5; V gene: TRBV9; clone size: .; CDR3 DNA: TGTGCCAGCAGCCGGGTGGTAAACCAAGAGACCCAGTACTTC; CDR3 protein: CASSRVVNQETQYF
D gene: .; J gene: TRBJ2-2; V gene: TRBV15; clone size: .; CDR3 DNA: TGTGCCACCAGCAGAGGCCCCTCTGGGGTTAGTGGCACCGGGGAGCTGTTTTTT; CDR3 protein: CATSRGPSGVSGTGELFF
D gene: TRBD1; J gene: TRBJ2-5; V gene: TRBV6-1; clone size: .; CDR3 DNA: TGTGCCAGCAGTTCGGACAGGGCTCAAGAGACCCAGTACTTC; CDR3 protein: CASSSDRAQETQYF
D gene: .; J gene: TRBJ2-5; V gene: TRBV10-3; clone size: .; CDR3 DNA: TGTGCCATCAGTCTGGGGCCGGGGGAGACCCAGTACTTC; CDR3 protein: CAISLGPGETQYF
D gene: TRBD1; J gene: TRBJ2-7; V gene: TRBV7-8; clone size: .; CDR3 DNA: TGTGCCAGCACCACCCACCGGGACAGGCCCCACGAGCAGTACTTC; CDR3 protein: CASTTHRDRPHEQYF
D gene: .; J gene: TRBJ1-1; V gene: TRBV29-1; clone size: .; CDR3 DNA: TGCAGCGTTGAAGACGTCGGGGGGGCGGACACTGAAGCTTTCTTT; CDR3 protein: CSVEDVGGADTEAFF
D gene: .; J gene: TRBJ2-2; V gene: TRBV7-9; clone size: .; CDR3 DNA: TGTGCCAGCAGCCTCAACCAACGCGGCGGGAAATCCGGGGAGCTGTTTTTT; CDR3 protein: CASSLNQRGGKSGELFF
D gene: .; J gene: TRBJ1-2; V gene: TRBV6-6; clone size: .; CDR3 DNA: TGTGCCAGCAGTTCCACAGACCACTATGGCTACACCTTC; CDR3 protein: CASSSTDHYGYTF
D gene: TRBD1; J gene: TRBJ2-5; V gene: TRBV5-4; clone size: .; CDR3 DNA: TGTGCCAGCAGCACCAGACAGGGGGCGCCGGAGACCCAGTACTTC; CDR3 protein: CASSTRQGAPETQYF
D gene: .; J gene: TRBJ1-2; V gene: TRBV6-6; clone size: once; CDR3 DNA: TGTGCCAGCAGAAATGGACTGGGCTATGGCTACACCTTC; CDR3 protein: CASRNGLGYGYTF
D gene: .; J gene: TRBJ2-5; V gene: TRBV7-2; clone size: .; CDR3 DNA: TGTGCCAGCACCCGCGCGGTACAAGAGACCCAGTACTTC; CDR3 protein: CASTRAVQETQYF
D gene: .; J gene: TRBJ2-7; V gene: TRBV11-2; clone size: .; CDR3 DNA: TGTGCCAGCAGCTTACCGCCCGCTTGGGAGCAGTACTTC; CDR3 protein: CASSLPPAWEQYF
D gene: TRBD2; J gene: TRBJ2-7; V gene: TRBV7-9; clone size: .; CDR3 DNA: TGTGCCAGCAGCGGGACTAGCGGGAGCTACGAGCAGTACTTC; CDR3 protein: CASSGTSGSYEQYF
D gene: TRBD1; J gene: TRBJ1-1; V gene: TRBV29-1; clone size: few; CDR3 DNA: TGCAGCGTTGAGCCGACAGGGGCGAACACTGAAGCTTTCTTT; CDR3 protein: CSVEPTGANTEAFF
D gene: .; J gene: TRBJ2-2; V gene: TRBV11-2; clone size: once; CDR3 DNA: TGTGCCAGCACCCCCGGGGAAGGGGAGCCTAAAACCGGGGAGCTGTTTTTT; CDR3 protein: CASTPGEGEPKTGELFF
D gene: .; J gene: TRBJ2-2; V gene: TRBV6-5; clone size: .; CDR3 DNA: TGTGCCAGCAGAAAGACCGGGGAGCTGTTTTTT; CDR3 protein: CASRKTGELFF
D gene: .; J gene: TRBJ1-5; V gene: TRBV19; clone size: .; CDR3 DNA: TGTGCCAGTAGTCGCCGGGAGGGCCTTTATAGCAATCAGCCCCAGCATTTT; CDR3 protein: CASSRREGLYSNQPQHF
D gene: .; J gene: TRBJ1-3; V gene: TRBV14; clone size: .; CDR3 DNA: TGTGCCAGCAGCCACCCAGGGAGCTCTGGAAACACCATATATTTT; CDR3 protein: CASSHPGSSGNTIYF
D gene: TRBD2; J gene: TRBJ2-2; V gene: TRBV19; clone size: .; CDR3 DNA: TGTGCCAGTACCCCGATAGCGGGGGACACCGGGGAGCTGTTTTTT; CDR3 protein: CASTPIAGDTGELFF
D gene: TRBD2; J gene: TRBJ2-3; V gene: TRBV7-2; clone size: once; CDR3 DNA: TGTGCCAGCAGCTTAGACCCCCTAGCGGGAGCCGGCACAGATACGCAGTATTTT; CDR3 protein: CASSLDPLAGAGTDTQYF
D gene: .; J gene: TRBJ1-2; V gene: TRBV5-1; clone size: .; CDR3 DNA: TGCGCCAGCAGCCGGAGCGGGGGTGAACGGGGCTACACCTTC; CDR3 protein: CASSRSGGERGYTF
D gene: .; J gene: TRBJ2-3; V gene: TRBV18; clone size: .; CDR3 DNA: TGTGCCAGCTCACCAGATCGGGTCACAGATACGCAGTATTTT; CDR3 protein: CASSPDRVTDTQYF
D gene: .; J gene: TRBJ2-3; V gene: TRBV30; clone size: .; CDR3 DNA: TGTGCCTGGAGTTTGGGGAGCACGCAGTATTTT; CDR3 protein: CAWSLGSTQYF
D gene: TRBD1; J gene: TRBJ1-1; V gene: TRBV6-6; clone size: once; CDR3 DNA: TGTGCCAGCAGTTACTCGACAGGGGAGGGGGTCACTGAAGCTTTCTTT; CDR3 protein: CASSYSTGEGVTEAFF
D gene: .; J gene: TRBJ1-2; V gene: TRBV29-1; clone size: .; CDR3 DNA: TGCAGCGGGTCAATAGCTAACTATGGCTACACCTTC; CDR3 protein: CSGSIANYGYTF
D gene: .; J gene: TRBJ1-6; V gene: TRBV19; clone size: few; CDR3 DNA: TGTGCCAGTATCTCGACGGTGCAGGCGTCGGGGTCACCCCTCCACTTT; CDR3 protein: CASISTVQASGSPLHF
D gene: .; J gene: TRBJ1-5; V gene: TRBV6-1; clone size: .; CDR3 DNA: TGTGCCAGCAATCCGGGGAGGGTTCAGCCCCAGCATTTT; CDR3 protein: CASNPGRVQPQHF
D gene: .; J gene: TRBJ2-1; V gene: TRBV11-2; clone size: .; CDR3 DNA: TGTGCCAGCAGCTTATTGCGTGAGCAGTTCTTC; CDR3 protein: CASSLLREQFF
D gene: .; J gene: TRBJ2-3; V gene: TRBV30; clone size: .; CDR3 DNA: TGTGCCTGGAGCCCCGGCGGGAGCACAGATACGCAGTATTTT; CDR3 protein: CAWSPGGSTDTQYF